The 24 T cell receptor beta chains below all came from one sample that was sequenced in a study of metastatic and nonmetastatic thyroid tumors. The entire patient cohort was treatment-naive prior to thyroid surgery. TCRdb re-clonotyped the PCR reads via MiXCR. The table lists some 21,000 clones, about a quarter of them singletons. The sample consisted of blood. The receptors shown here come from a male donor with papillary thyroid cancer or a benign thyroid nodule (not recorded which). Some clones in this sample may be carry-over from other donors' samples.

The chain recombines TRBV11-2 with TRBJ2-5, with 9 nucleotides matching TRBD1. Germline CDR1 is SGHAT and CDR2 is FQNNGV. J lost 6 bases, V lost 4 bases, and 6 bases had no gene match. The CDR3 is 14 residues long. The CDR3 reads CASSSEQGAKTQYF. CDR3 DNA sequence: TGTGCCAGCAGCTCTGAACAGGGGGCGAAGACCCAGTACTTC.

The chain uses TRBV5-1 and TRBJ2-5, with D tentatively TRBD2 (6 bases). From germline, CDR1 is SGHRS and CDR2 YFSETQ. CDR3 length: 17 residues. The germline V and J ends were trimmed by 0 bases and 4 bases, with 19 bases remaining between them. Here the CDR3 reads CASSLGGSGINGETQYF. CDR3 DNA sequence: TGCGCCAGCAGCTTGGGGGGTAGCGGTATAAATGGAGAGACCCAGTACTTC.

The rearrangement links TRBV4-1 to TRBJ2-7, with D tentatively TRBD1 (6 bases). Germline V gene sequence: CDR1 MGHRA, CDR2 YSYEKL. V was clipped by 4 bases and J by 2 bases, with 18 bases between them. The CDR3 loop spans 16 amino acids. The CDR3 spells CASSPGHSGTPYEQYF. The CDR3 DNA is TGCGCCAGCAGCCCGGGACACTCTGGGACCCCCTACGAGCAGTACTTC.

Concerning this clone itself: A junction boundary mismatches the germline segment, possibly from a read error. This chain links TRBV9 with TRBJ2-2; TRBD2 agrees at 7 bases. This CDR3 has 15 residues. The germline CDR1 and CDR2 sequences are SGDLS and YYNGEE. CDR3: CASCVESGEDGQLFF. Written as DNA, the CDR3 is TGTGCCAGCTGCGTAGAGAGCGGGGAAGACGGGCAGCTGTTTTTC. Full variable domain (remainder filled in from reference TRBV9 and TRBJ2-2): DSGVTQTPKHLITATGQRVTLRCSPRSGDLSVYWYQQSLDQGLQFLIQYYNGEERAKGNILERFSAQQFPDLHSELNLSSLELGDSALYFCASCVESGEDGQLFFGEGSRLTVL.

This clone was detected only a few times. The gene calls are TRBV2 and TRBJ2-7, with TRBD2 identical over 7 bases. CDR3 length equals 13 residues. The germline gives CDR1 SNHLY, CDR2 FYNNEI. Germline trimming cut 6 bases from V and 2 bases from J; bases unmatched to any gene: 4. CDR3 amino acids: CASRAGSPYEQYF. The CDR3 DNA sequence: TGTGCCAGCAGAGCGGGGTCTCCCTACGAGCAGTACTTC.

J is TRBJ2-5 and V is TRBV6-1, with unresolved D. CDR3 length equals 14 residues. CDR1 is MNHNS and CDR2 is SASEGT in the germline V gene. Between the trimmed V and J ends, which lost 1 base and 5 bases, there was a span of 11 bases. CDR3 sequence: CASSEGKGSETQYF. The CDR3 DNA follows: TGTGCCAGCAGTGAAGGGAAGGGATCGGAGACCCAGTACTTC.

The V and J genes are TRBV28 and TRBJ1-2; TRBD1 is a possible D gene (6 bases). The CDR3 consists of 15 residues. The ends were cut back, 5 bases at V and 4 bases at J, with 17 bases in the middle. CDR1 MDHEN and CDR2 SYDVKM come from the germline V gene. The CDR3 DNA follows: TGTGCCAGCAGTACCCCTACAGGGTTGACCTATGGCTACACCTTC. It specifies CASSTPTGLTYGYTF.

This clone was observed a handful of times. The CDR3 DNA is TGTGCCAGCAGTTACTCGGGGTGGGCTGAAGCTTTCTTT. It encodes CASSYSGWAEAFF. The genes are TRBV6-6 and TRBJ1-1; D unresolved. Trimming removed 0 bases from V and 6 bases from J, with 8 bases in between. Per germline, CDR1 MNHNY and CDR2 SVGAGI (reference sequence). The CDR3 covers 13 residues.

This clone is judged medium-sized. The chain is built from TRBV6-1 and TRBJ2-5; a weak D match, TRBD1 (7 bases). Trimming took off 5 bases at V and 5 bases at J, with 12 bases between the two ends. This CDR3 has 13 amino acids. Germline V gene data show CDR1 as MNHNS and CDR2 as SASEGT. The CDR3: CASSRQGGETQYF. The CDR3 DNA reads TGTGCCAGCAGTAGACAGGGAGGCGAGACCCAGTACTTC.

Details on this clone: Relative to the germline gene, one junction end is altered; a read error may explain this. This sequence joins TRBV11-1 and TRBJ2-3, with D perhaps matching TRBD1 (6 bases). The CDR3 sequence is 17 residues long. Germline values: CDR1 SGHAT, CDR2 FQDESV (reference sequence). This CDR3 reads CVSSVIEGWGLTDTQYF. In DNA, the CDR3 is TGTGTCAGCAGCGTCATTGAGGGTTGGGGGCTCACAGATACGCAGTATTTT. Based on the CDR3 plus reference TRBV11-1 and TRBJ2-3, the full variable domain is EAEVAQSPRYKITEKSQAVAFWCDPISGHATLYWYRQILGQGPELLVQFQDESVVDDSQLPKDRFSAERLKGVDSTLKIQPAELGDSAMYLCVSSVIEGWGLTDTQYFGPGTRLTVL.

The chain joins TRBV6-1 to TRBJ1-5; possibly TRBD1 for D (5 bases). V gave up 2 bases and J gave up 6 bases, with 14 bases separating them. The CDR3 runs 15 residues. Germline CDR1 is MNHNS and CDR2 is SASEGT. The CDR3 protein is CASSEFGALLQPQHF. CDR3 DNA: TGTGCCAGCAGTGAATTTGGGGCCCTCCTTCAGCCCCAGCATTTT.

This clone is termed medium-sized. The chain links TRBV5-1 to TRBJ2-1; D is uncertain. Deletions cut 0 bases from V and 0 bases from J, with 4 bases between. The CDR3 is made up of 14 amino acids. Germline V CDR1 and CDR2: SGHRS, YFSETQ. This chain's CDR3 is CASSLGYSYNEQFF. As DNA, the CDR3 is TGCGCCAGCAGCTTGGGATACTCCTACAATGAGCAGTTCTTC.

This clone came up a few times. The chain links TRBV12-3 or TRBV12-4 to TRBJ1-2; D unclear. V lost 4 bases to trimming and J lost 7 bases, with 7 bases between them. The CDR3 totals 11 residues. As DNA, the CDR3 is TGTGCCAGCAGTTCCCGGGCTGGCTACACCTTC. Translation: CASSSRAGYTF.

The chain employs TRBV11-2 and TRBJ2-3; no firm D call. The CDR3 runs to 15 residues. V was cut by 5 bases and J by 0 bases, with 12 bases left in between. CDR1 SGHAT and CDR2 FQNNGV come from the germline V gene. The CDR3 region is CASSTLTSSTDTQYF. The CDR3, as DNA: TGTGCCAGCAGCACATTGACCTCTAGCACAGATACGCAGTATTTT. The entire variable domain, with the rest obtained from reference TRBV11-2 and TRBJ2-3, is as follows: EAGVAQSPRYKIIEKRQSVAFWCNPISGHATLYWYQQILGQGPKLLIQFQNNGVVDDSQLPKDRFSAERLKGVDSTLKIQPAKLEDSAVYLCASSTLTSSTDTQYFGPGTRLTVL.

By sample fraction, this clone is medium-sized. The chain joins TRBV3-1 to TRBJ1-2, with TRBD1 matching 11 bases. Germline V gene sequence: CDR1 LGHDT, CDR2 YNNKEL (reference sequence). V was clipped by 2 bases and J by 7 bases; unmatched bases: 6. The CDR3 length is 15 residues. The CDR3 loop reads CASSQLPGQGGGYTF. Here the CDR3 DNA reads TGTGCCAGCAGCCAACTCCCGGGACAGGGGGGTGGCTACACCTTC. Full variable domain (outside the CDR3, taken from reference TRBV3-1 and TRBJ1-2): DTAVSQTPKYLVTQMGNDKSIKCEQNLGHDTMYWYKQDSKKFLKIMFSYNNKELIINETVPNRFSPKSPDKAHLNLHINSLELGDSAVYFCASSQLPGQGGGYTFGSGTRLTVV.

This clone is categorized as medium-sized. This chain joins TRBV6-5 and TRBJ1-5; unclear D gene. Germline assignment: CDR1 MNHEY and CDR2 SVGAGI. This CDR3 has 13 amino acids. V was shortened by 2 bases and J by 5 bases, with 7 bases between the two germline ends. The CDR3 bases are TGTGCCAGCAGTTACGATGGGTATCAGCCCCAGCATTTT. Translation gives CASSYDGYQPQHF.

This chain uses TRBV11-2 with TRBJ2-2, with 14 bases fitting TRBD2. The CDR3 extends over 18 amino acids. V lost 5 bases and J lost 5; bases outside the gene matches: 10. The germline V gene encodes CDR1 SGHAT and CDR2 FQNNGV. CDR3 sequence: CASSTRTSGGWGTGELFF. The CDR3 coding sequence is TGTGCCAGCAGCACCCGGACTAGCGGGGGGTGGGGGACCGGGGAGCTGTTTTTT.

Worth noting for this clone: The germline gene is not matched at one end of the junction; a read error may be the cause. The genes are TRBV7-9 and TRBJ2-1, with D unclear. Looked up from germline, CDR1 is SEHNR and CDR2 is FQNEAQ (reference sequence). CDR3 length: 14 amino acids. CDR3 nucleotides: TGTGCCTGCAGCTTATCACAGACATACAATGAGCAGTTCTTC. Its translation is CACSLSQTYNEQFF.

The rearrangement joins TRBV6-1 to TRBJ2-3, with a weak D call TRBD2 (6 bases). The ends were cut back, 4 bases at V and 4 bases at J, with 15 bases in the middle. Germline values: CDR1 MNHNS, CDR2 SASEGT. There are 15 residues in the CDR3. The CDR3 protein is CASSVSAAGPDTQYF. As DNA, the CDR3 is TGTGCCAGCAGTGTGTCCGCAGCGGGCCCAGATACGCAGTATTTT.

About this clone: Other DNA sequences in the same sample also yield this CDR3. The chain combines TRBV5-1 with TRBJ2-1; 12 bases are a match to TRBD1. CDR1 is SGHRS and CDR2 is YFSETQ in the germline V gene. The CDR3 is 19 residues long. The ends lost 0 bases at V and 0 bases at J; junction bases unmatched: 7. CDR3 nucleotides: TGCGCCAGCAGCTTGGAGGGCGGGACAGGGGGCGGCTCCTACAATGAGCAGTTCTTC. It yields the protein CASSLEGGTGGGSYNEQFF.

V is TRBV11-1 and J is TRBJ2-3; TRBD2 is a possible D gene (6 bases). Germline loops: CDR1 SGHAT, CDR2 FQDESV (reference sequence). Trimming pared 1 base from V and 3 bases from J, leaving 17 bases between. The CDR3 totals 17 residues. Here the CDR3 DNA reads TGTGCCAGCAGCTTAGAAGCGCGCGGGATAGCGACAGATACGCAGTATTTT. It yields the protein CASSLEARGIATDTQYF. The full variable domain, rest sourced from reference TRBV11-1 and TRBJ2-3, is EAEVAQSPRYKITEKSQAVAFWCDPISGHATLYWYRQILGQGPELLVQFQDESVVDDSQLPKDRFSAERLKGVDSTLKIQPAELGDSAMYLCASSLEARGIATDTQYFGPGTRLTVL.

This clone was detected only a few times. This rearrangement joins TRBV6-1 to TRBJ1-1, with TRBD1 identical over 8 bases. From germline, CDR1 is MNHNS and CDR2 SASEGT. This CDR3 is 12 amino acids long. V was clipped by 6 bases and J by 7 bases; unmatched bases: 4. The CDR3 DNA sequence: TGTGCCAGCAGGGACAGGGTGGGTGAAGCTTTCTTT. Protein sequence: CASRDRVGEAFF.

This clone occurred a few times. This chain joins TRBV25-1 and TRBJ2-2; no reliable D call. The CDR3 totals 14 residues. From germline, CDR1 is MGHDK and CDR2 SYGVNS. V lost 0 bases to trimming and J lost 3 bases, with 5 bases between them. The CDR3 DNA reads as TGTGCCAGCAGTGAATACCCGTACACCGGGGAGCTGTTTTTT. The encoded protein is CASSEYPYTGELFF.

In this sample, this clone is medium-sized (0.01 to 0.1%). The CDR3 sequence is CASSFGVTYEQYF. The CDR3 DNA reads TGTGCCAGCAGTTTTGGGGTCACCTACGAGCAGTACTTC. The genes are TRBV6-2 or TRBV6-3 and TRBJ2-7; D unclear. CDR1 and CDR2 from the germline V gene are MNHEY and SVGEGT. Between the trimmed V and J ends, which lost 4 bases and 2 bases, there was a span of 9 bases. The CDR3 totals 13 residues.